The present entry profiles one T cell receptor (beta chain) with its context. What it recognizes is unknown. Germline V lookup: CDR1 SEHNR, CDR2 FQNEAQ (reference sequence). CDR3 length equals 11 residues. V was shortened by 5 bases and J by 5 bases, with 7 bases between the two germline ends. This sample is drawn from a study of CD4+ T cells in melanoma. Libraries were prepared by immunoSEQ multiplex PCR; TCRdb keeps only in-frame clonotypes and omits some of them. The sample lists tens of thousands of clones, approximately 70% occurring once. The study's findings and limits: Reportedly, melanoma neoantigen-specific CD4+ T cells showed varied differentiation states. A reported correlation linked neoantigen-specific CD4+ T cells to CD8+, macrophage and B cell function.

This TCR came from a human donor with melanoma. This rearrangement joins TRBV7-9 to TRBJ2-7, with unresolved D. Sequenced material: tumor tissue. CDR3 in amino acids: CASSVSDEQYF. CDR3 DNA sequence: TGTGCCAGCAGCGTGAGCGACGAGCAGTACTTC.